The clone carrying this TCR beta chain appeared a few times. Its specificity is unknown. This sample is drawn from a study of T-cell memory formation after mild COVID-19. This CDR3 comprises 13 residues. From germline, CDR1 is MNHNY and CDR2 SVGAGI (reference sequence). Between the trimmed V and J ends, which lost 8 bases and 0 bases, there was a span of 10 bases. Study conclusions and caveats: Memory cells collected pre-infection included some clones that later responded, suggesting cross-reactive memory joined. For second-wave clones that peaked at day 37, SARS-CoV-2 specificity went unverified. Mainly CM and EM harbored the contracting CD4+ clones; mainly EMRA harbored the CD8+ ones.

TCRalpha and TCRbeta libraries used 5'RACE with constant-segment primers and UMIs. TCRdb reanalysed the 5' RACE reads using MiXCR and keeps one entry per CDR3 protein. The sample carries 450,000 to 650,000 distinct CDR3 sequences, 20% to 25% recorded once. This TCR was recovered from an adult woman who had mild COVID-19 (a few samples of this study predate the infection). Cell type and time point are not known. The chain carries TRBV6-6 and TRBJ1-1; unclear D gene. The sequenced material came from PBMCs or a T cell subset sorted from them (not recorded which). This chain's CDR3 is CASQLLMNTEAFF. Written as DNA, the CDR3 is TGTGCCAGCCAACTGCTCATGAACACTGAAGCTTTCTTT.